These T cell receptor beta chains were read from a single sample in a study of blood T cell repertoires in COVID-19. Profiled with immunoSEQ multiplex PCR; TCRdb holds only in-frame clones, not every one. The table lists around 190,000 clones, about 83% of them singletons, with 4.5% to 7% in the top ten. Sequencing used PBMCs or T cells enriched from blood (not recorded which). Receptor source: a man aged 35-49 years with acute COVID-19. The CDR3 runs from the conserved cysteine through the conserved F or W. D genes are given only for firm matches. The size entry is marked missing in some rows and otherwise reads once, few, many or a size class.

v_call: TRBV12-2
j_call: TRBJ1-1
clone_size: -
d_call: -
cdr3_nt: TGTGCAAGTCGCTTAGGGTCGGGGACTCGGAACACTGAAGCTTTCTTT
cdr3_aa: CASRLGSGTRNTEAFF

v_call: TRBV14
j_call: TRBJ2-1
clone_size: -
d_call: TRBD2
cdr3_nt: TGTGCCAGCAGCCAAGATCGGAGCGGGGGCTACAATGAGCAGTTCTTC
cdr3_aa: CASSQDRSGGYNEQFF

v_call: TRBV19
j_call: TRBJ2-1
clone_size: -
d_call: TRBD2
cdr3_nt: TGTGCCAGTATCCGCGGGGCGGGGGGGATTTACAATGAGCAGTTCTTC
cdr3_aa: CASIRGAGGIYNEQFF

v_call: TRBV4-3
j_call: TRBJ2-3
clone_size: few
d_call: TRBD2
cdr3_nt: TGCGCCAGCGGAAACCCCGGGACTAGCGGGAGGAAGAATACGCAGTATTTT
cdr3_aa: CASGNPGTSGRKNTQYF

v_call: TRBV7-9
j_call: TRBJ2-1
clone_size: few
d_call: -
cdr3_nt: TGTGCCAGCAGCCCGCCCGAGGGAGGGGGGTACAATGAGCAGTTCTTC
cdr3_aa: CASSPPEGGGYNEQFF

v_call: TRBV27
j_call: TRBJ1-1
clone_size: -
d_call: -
cdr3_nt: TGTGCCAGCAGTTCAATCAACTCCTTGATTGAAGCTTTCTTT
cdr3_aa: CASSSINSLIEAFF

v_call: TRBV7-3
j_call: TRBJ2-1
clone_size: -
d_call: -
cdr3_nt: TGTGCCAGCAGCTTAAGTAGTGGAGGCCACAATGAGCAGTTCTTC
cdr3_aa: CASSLSSGGHNEQFF

v_call: TRBV12-5
j_call: TRBJ2-1
clone_size: -
d_call: -
cdr3_nt: TGTGCTAGTGGACTCTACAATGAGCAGTTCTTC
cdr3_aa: CASGLYNEQFF

v_call: TRBV2
j_call: TRBJ1-4
clone_size: -
d_call: TRBD1
cdr3_nt: TGTGCCAGCAGTGGGGGCAGGGGGCGAAGTAATGAAAAACTGTTTTTT
cdr3_aa: CASSGGRGRSNEKLFF

v_call: TRBV5-4
j_call: TRBJ2-2
clone_size: -
d_call: TRBD2
cdr3_nt: TGTGCCAGCAGCATACTAGCGGGAGGGGCCGGGGAGCTGTTTTTT
cdr3_aa: CASSILAGGAGELFF

v_call: TRBV7-2
j_call: TRBJ2-3
clone_size: -
d_call: -
cdr3_nt: TGTGCCAGCAGCTCACAGGGTACAGATACGCAGTATTTT
cdr3_aa: CASSSQGTDTQYF

v_call: TRBV12-2
j_call: TRBJ2-7
clone_size: -
d_call: -
cdr3_nt: TGTCCCCTGGCCCCAGCGGGGGTCTCCTACGAGCAGTACTTC
cdr3_aa: CPLAPAGVSYEQYF

v_call: TRBV7-9
j_call: TRBJ2-7
clone_size: -
d_call: -
cdr3_nt: TGTGCCAGCAGCCCCGGGGACTCCATAAGATCCTACGAGCAGTACTTC
cdr3_aa: CASSPGDSIRSYEQYF

v_call: TRBV5-8
j_call: TRBJ2-3
clone_size: once
d_call: TRBD2
cdr3_nt: TGTGCCAGCAGCCCCGGACTAGCCCGAGATACGCAGTATTTT
cdr3_aa: CASSPGLARDTQYF

v_call: TRBV6-5
j_call: TRBJ1-1
clone_size: -
d_call: -
cdr3_nt: TGTGCCAGCAGGAGGGGGAGCAACACTGAAGCTTTCTTT
cdr3_aa: CASRRGSNTEAFF

v_call: TRBV11-3
j_call: TRBJ2-7
clone_size: -
d_call: -
cdr3_nt: TGTGCCAGCAGCTTAGACCCCTTGTCCGAGCAGTACTTC
cdr3_aa: CASSLDPLSEQYF

v_call: TRBV18
j_call: TRBJ1-2
clone_size: -
d_call: TRBD1
cdr3_nt: TGTGCCAGCTCACCGTCCGGGACAGGGGGCCGCTACACCTTC
cdr3_aa: CASSPSGTGGRYTF

v_call: TRBV27
j_call: TRBJ1-5
clone_size: -
d_call: -
cdr3_nt: TGTGCCAGCAGCGGACGGGACAATCAGCCCCAGCATTTT
cdr3_aa: CASSGRDNQPQHF

v_call: TRBV5-1
j_call: TRBJ2-7
clone_size: -
d_call: TRBD1
cdr3_nt: TGCGCCAGCAGCGGGACGCCTCGGGGGACAGGGCTGTACGAGCAGTACTTC
cdr3_aa: CASSGTPRGTGLYEQYF

v_call: TRBV5-1
j_call: TRBJ1-2
clone_size: -
d_call: TRBD1
cdr3_nt: TGCGCCAGCAGCCCAACAGGGGATAACTATGGCTACACCTTC
cdr3_aa: CASSPTGDNYGYTF

v_call: TRBV6-2/TRBV6-3
j_call: TRBJ2-5
clone_size: few
d_call: TRBD2
cdr3_nt: TGTGCCAGCAGTTACGTTAGCGGGTCCCAAGAGACCCAGTACTTC
cdr3_aa: CASSYVSGSQETQYF

v_call: TRBV2
j_call: TRBJ1-5
clone_size: -
d_call: TRBD1
cdr3_nt: TGTGCCAGTGGACAGGGGGCGGGTCAGCCCCAGCATTTT
cdr3_aa: CASGQGAGQPQHF

v_call: TRBV28
j_call: TRBJ1-2
clone_size: -
d_call: -
cdr3_nt: TGTGCCAGCAGTTTGTCCGGACAGTTTTATGGCTACACCTTC
cdr3_aa: CASSLSGQFYGYTF

v_call: TRBV6-4
j_call: TRBJ2-1
clone_size: -
d_call: -
cdr3_nt: TGTGCCTCTCGGGGGGAGCAGTTCTTC
cdr3_aa: CASRGEQFF

v_call: TRBV4-2
j_call: TRBJ1-4
clone_size: few
d_call: -
cdr3_nt: TGTGCCAGCAGCCAAGATCTGTCGGGGGTCGAGGAAAAACTGTTTTTT
cdr3_aa: CASSQDLSGVEEKLFF

v_call: TRBV9
j_call: TRBJ1-1
clone_size: few
d_call: -
cdr3_nt: TGTGCCAGCAGCGGAAGGGGTGAAGCTTTCTTT
cdr3_aa: CASSGRGEAFF

v_call: TRBV4-1
j_call: TRBJ1-1
clone_size: -
d_call: -
cdr3_nt: TGCGCCAGCAGCCAAGATCTATCTGAAGCTTTCTTT
cdr3_aa: CASSQDLSEAFF

v_call: TRBV6-1
j_call: TRBJ2-2
clone_size: -
d_call: -
cdr3_nt: TGTGCCAGCAGTGAATTGGGGGGAAGCCCGAGCACCGGGGAGCTGTTTTTT
cdr3_aa: CASSELGGSPSTGELFF

v_call: TRBV10-1
j_call: TRBJ2-7
clone_size: -
d_call: -
cdr3_nt: TGCGCCAGCAGTGATAACAAACGGGGGACCTACGAGCAGTACTTC
cdr3_aa: CASSDNKRGTYEQYF

v_call: TRBV19
j_call: TRBJ2-2
clone_size: -
d_call: -
cdr3_nt: TGTGCCAGTAGTATGGGCTCCCAGAACACCGGGGAGCTGTTTTTT
cdr3_aa: CASSMGSQNTGELFF

v_call: TRBV19
j_call: TRBJ2-5
clone_size: -
d_call: -
cdr3_nt: TGTGCCAGTACCTCCGAGGGGGGGGCGACCCCCCAGTACTTC
cdr3_aa: CASTSEGGATPQYF

v_call: TRBV7-7
j_call: TRBJ1-5
clone_size: -
d_call: -
cdr3_nt: TGTGCTAGCAGCTATTCGGGGCGGGAAGGCCAGCCCCAGCATTTT
cdr3_aa: CASSYSGREGQPQHF

v_call: TRBV5-1
j_call: TRBJ1-1
clone_size: -
d_call: TRBD1
cdr3_nt: TGCGCCAGCAGCACGGGACAGGGGGCCACTGAAGCTTTCTTT
cdr3_aa: CASSTGQGATEAFF

v_call: TRBV19
j_call: TRBJ2-2
clone_size: once
d_call: TRBD2
cdr3_nt: TGTGCCAGTAGCGGCGCGGGAGGTTCCACCATTTATTACACCGGGGAGCTGTTTTTT
cdr3_aa: CASSGAGGSTIYYTGELFF

v_call: TRBV4-3
j_call: TRBJ2-2
clone_size: -
d_call: TRBD1
cdr3_nt: TGCGCCAGCAGCCAAGGGACAGGGGCCGGGGAGCTGTTTTTT
cdr3_aa: CASSQGTGAGELFF

v_call: TRBV5-1
j_call: TRBJ2-3
clone_size: -
d_call: TRBD2
cdr3_nt: TGCGCCAGCAGCTCTGGGACTAGCGGGAGGGATACGCAGTATTTT
cdr3_aa: CASSSGTSGRDTQYF

v_call: TRBV5-1
j_call: TRBJ1-3
clone_size: -
d_call: -
cdr3_nt: TGCGCCAGCAGCTTGTTCGGTAACTCTGGAAACACCATATATTTT
cdr3_aa: CASSLFGNSGNTIYF

v_call: TRBV28
j_call: TRBJ2-1
clone_size: -
d_call: -
cdr3_nt: TGTGCCAGCAGCCCCACAGTCGCCAATGAGCAGTTCTTC
cdr3_aa: CASSPTVANEQFF

v_call: TRBV28
j_call: TRBJ1-2
clone_size: -
d_call: -
cdr3_nt: TGTGCCAGCGGTGGGGCAAACTATGGCTACACCTTC
cdr3_aa: CASGGANYGYTF

v_call: TRBV10-3
j_call: TRBJ1-6
clone_size: few
d_call: TRBD1
cdr3_nt: TGTGCCATCAGAGGACAGGATAATTCACCCCTCCACTTT
cdr3_aa: CAIRGQDNSPLHF

v_call: TRBV19
j_call: TRBJ2-3
clone_size: -
d_call: -
cdr3_nt: TGTGCCAGTAGTATTTCAGGGGGCACAGATACGCAGTATTTT
cdr3_aa: CASSISGGTDTQYF